Described below is a single T cell receptor (beta chain) sequence and its context. Repertoires were generated with immunoSEQ multiplex PCR, while TCRdb's copy carries only in-frame clones and drops some. The sample has about 90,000 clones, 85% to 95% seen once. The sample is drawn from a study of PD-L1 blockade in urothelial cancer. This clonotype was sampled from a man in his sixties with urothelial cancer. The source material was PBMCs, sampled around atezolizumab (anti-PD-L1) treatment.

For the CDR3, the DNA is TGTGCCAGCGGCGGGAATTCCTGGGCTTTCTTT. It encodes CASGGNSWAFF. The V and J genes are TRBV28 and TRBJ1-1; the D is unclear. Germline V gene lookup returns CDR1 MDHEN and CDR2 SYDVKM. The CDR3 consists of 11 residues. The V end lost 8 bases, the J end lost 11 bases, and 15 bases lay between the germline ends. Supplemented by reference TRBV28 and TRBJ1-1, the full variable domain reads DVKVTQSSRYLVKRTGEKVFLECVQDMDHENMFWYRQDPGLGLRLIYFSYDVKMKEKGDIPEGYSVSREKKERFSLILESASTNQTSMYLCASGGNSWAFFGQGTRLTVV.